This T cell receptor beta chain was retrieved from a study of neoadjuvant anti-PD-1 for oral cavity cancer. Whole-study context: Around day 43, patients without progression received a fourth nivolumab dose before surgery.

Germline V gives CDR1 MNHEY, CDR2 SMNVEV (reference sequence). V lost 6 bases to trimming and J lost 9 bases; unmatched junction nucleotides: 10. The CDR3 loop spans 16 amino acids. PBMCs were not maintained or expanded in culture before analysis. The protocol was immunoSEQ multiplex PCR, while the TCRdb copy is restricted to in-frame clones and leaves out a portion. The table records about 12,000 clones, over 60% of them present only once. This clone turned up a few times. Its antigen is not known. General study findings and limits: With three patients per group, TCR findings need larger cohorts.

This clonotype was sampled from a person aged 40 to 85 with oral cavity squamous cell carcinoma. The chain combines TRBV27 with TRBJ2-1; 14 positions agree with TRBD2. The sequencing used PBMCs, collected before nivolumab (anti-PD-1) treatment. CDR3 sequence reads: CASSLQGLAGESEQFF. In nucleotides, the CDR3 is TGTGCCAGCAGCCTTCAGGGACTAGCGGGAGAAAGTGAGCAGTTCTTC.